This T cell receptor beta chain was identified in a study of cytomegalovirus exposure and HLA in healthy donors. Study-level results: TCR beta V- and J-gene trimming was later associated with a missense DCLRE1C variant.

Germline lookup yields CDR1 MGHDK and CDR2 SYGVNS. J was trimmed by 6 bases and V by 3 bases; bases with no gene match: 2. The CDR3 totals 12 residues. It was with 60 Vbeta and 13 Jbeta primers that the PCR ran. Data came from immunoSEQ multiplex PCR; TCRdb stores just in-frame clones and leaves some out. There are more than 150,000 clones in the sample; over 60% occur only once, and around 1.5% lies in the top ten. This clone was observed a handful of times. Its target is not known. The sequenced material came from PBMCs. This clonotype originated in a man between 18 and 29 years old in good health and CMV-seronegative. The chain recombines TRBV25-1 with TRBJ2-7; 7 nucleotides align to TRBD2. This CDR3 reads CASSETSTEQYF. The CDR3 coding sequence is TGTGCCAGCAGTGAGACTAGCACCGAGCAGTACTTC.